The clone carrying this T cell receptor beta chain was counted a few times. Authors' processing steps: How many nucleated cells were present was estimated from reference gene primer amplification. TCRdb's table, derived via immunoSEQ multiplex PCR, lists solely in-frame clones and lacks some. The V and J calls and the clone size are those of that table, but D and trimming were determined from the DNA. The data hold 150,000 to 200,000 clones, with roughly 79% observed a single time. The sample is drawn from a study of blood T cell repertoires in COVID-19. Across the whole study: Collection of acute and convalescent COVID-19 samples took place in the United States, Italy and Spain.

The origin of this receptor is a woman between 40 and 50 years old with COVID-19, enrolled during active disease. Sequenced sample: peripheral blood.

In DNA, the CDR3 is TGTGCCAGTACTTGGGGGGCCGGGGAGCTGTTTTTT. It codes for CASTWGAGELFF. The genes are TRBV28 and TRBJ2-2, with D perhaps TRBD2 (6 bases). V was shortened by 9 bases and J by 6 bases, with 11 bases between the two germline ends. Germline V lookup: CDR1 MDHEN, CDR2 SYDVKM. This CDR3 is 12 amino acids long.